This TCR beta chain was captured by sequencing in a study of regulatory T cells in long-lasting Graves disease. CDR3 size: 16 residues. V gave up 5 bases and J gave up 0 bases, with 13 bases separating them. The germline CDR1 and CDR2 sequences are MDHEN and SYDVKM. This clonotype was detected a few times. The antigen is unknown. Whole-study results and caveats: Persistent patients had more shared public clonotypes (around 2,700) than new patients (about 920).

The sample's time point: newly diagnosed GD, antithyroid drugs for less than 3 months. TCR sequences were obtained from RNA taken from PBMCs. The authors built TCR beta libraries using iRepertoire HTBI primers and Arm-PCR of CDR3 regions. TCRdb fed the multiplex PCR reads into MiXCR, producing one record per CDR3 protein. In the table there are about 350,000 distinct CDR3 sequences, roughly 15% of which are singletons. These data were also reused for a study on T cells in Graves' hyperthyroidism and ophthalmopathy. That report adds: Exclusion followed for patients with uncontrolled infection, other autoimmune disease, pregnancy or lactation. The TCR CDR3 first-round RT-PCR relied on the HTBI primer set. A model using 13 V-J features told ophthalmopathy apart from stable hyperthyroidism.

This sequence joins TRBV28 and TRBJ1-4; D not certain. The sequencing used peripheral blood mononuclear cells (PBMCs), collected at new diagnosis, from a patient treated with antithyroid drugs. The sequence was obtained from a woman between 18 and 29 years old with Graves disease. DNA for the CDR3: TGTGCCAGCAGTCTCCCCGGAGGTCCAACTAATGAAAAACTGTTTTTT. Amino acid sequence: CASSLPGGPTNEKLFF.